The clone carrying this T cell receptor beta chain was picked up many times. Its target is not known. It was with a sample-barcoded 5' primer and a J-beta primer mix that a second PCR of roughly 7 to 12 cycles was run. A template-switch adaptor with 12 random nucleotides tagged each cDNA molecule. TCRdb analysed the 5' RACE reads with MiXCR anew, one entry per CDR3 protein. The repertoire has around 690,000 distinct CDR3 sequences, 45% to 65% of them found once; the top ten carry over 30%. These data come from a study of blood T cells in healthy people across ages. Whole-study results and caveats: Per million T cells, TCR beta diversity dropped about linearly as age rose.

Drawn from each donor were roughly 10 milliliters of peripheral blood. The CDR3 covers 13 residues. Trimming removed 6 bases from V and 2 bases from J, with 9 bases in between. The sequence came from a man aged 60 to 69 in good health. The genes are TRBV12-3 or TRBV12-4 and TRBJ2-3; perhaps TRBD1 as D (5 bases). Sequencing input: blood. The CDR3 region is CASRYRSTDTQYF. The CDR3 DNA reads as TGTGCCAGCAGGTACAGGTCCACAGATACGCAGTATTTT.